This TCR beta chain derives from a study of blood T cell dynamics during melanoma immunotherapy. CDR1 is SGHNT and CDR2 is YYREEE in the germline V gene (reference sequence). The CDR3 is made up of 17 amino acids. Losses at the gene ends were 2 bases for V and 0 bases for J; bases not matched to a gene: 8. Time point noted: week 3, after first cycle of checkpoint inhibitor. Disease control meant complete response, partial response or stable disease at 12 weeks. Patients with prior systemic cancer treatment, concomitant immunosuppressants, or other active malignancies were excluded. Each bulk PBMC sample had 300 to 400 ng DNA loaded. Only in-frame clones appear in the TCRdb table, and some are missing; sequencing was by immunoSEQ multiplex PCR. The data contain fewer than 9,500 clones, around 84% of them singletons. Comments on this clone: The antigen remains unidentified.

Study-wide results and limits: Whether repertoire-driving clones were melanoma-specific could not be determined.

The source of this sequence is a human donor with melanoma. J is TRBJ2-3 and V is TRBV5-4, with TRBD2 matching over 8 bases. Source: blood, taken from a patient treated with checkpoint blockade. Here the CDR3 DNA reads TGTGCCAGCAGCTTTGGTTCGCGGGGGGTCAGCACAGATACGCAGTATTTT. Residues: CASSFGSRGVSTDTQYF. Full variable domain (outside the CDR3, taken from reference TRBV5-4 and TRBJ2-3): ETGVTQSPTHLIKTRGQQVTLRCSSQSGHNTVSWYQQALGQGPQFIFQYYREEENGRGNFPPRFSGLQFPNYSSELNVNALELDDSALYLCASSFGSRGVSTDTQYFGPGTRLTVL.